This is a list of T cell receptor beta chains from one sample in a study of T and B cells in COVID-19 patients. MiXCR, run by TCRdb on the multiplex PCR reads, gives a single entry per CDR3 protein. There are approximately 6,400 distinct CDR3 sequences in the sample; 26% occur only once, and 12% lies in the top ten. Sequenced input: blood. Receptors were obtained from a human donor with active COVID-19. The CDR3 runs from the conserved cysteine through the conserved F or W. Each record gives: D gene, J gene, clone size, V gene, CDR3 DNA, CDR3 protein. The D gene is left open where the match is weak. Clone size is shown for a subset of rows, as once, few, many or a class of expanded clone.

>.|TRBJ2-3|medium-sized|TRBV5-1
TGCGCCAGCAGACCTTCCGTGATCCGGACAGATACGCAGTATTTT
CASRPSVIRTDTQYF
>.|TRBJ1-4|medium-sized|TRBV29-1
TGCAGCGTTGAAGATCGAATCCAGGGGAATGAAAAACTGTTTTTT
CSVEDRIQGNEKLFF
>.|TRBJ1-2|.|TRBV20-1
TGCAGTGCTGGATCGGGACGGGGACTCTATGGCTACACCTTC
CSAGSGRGLYGYTF
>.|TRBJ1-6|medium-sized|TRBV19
TGTGCCAGTAGCGACACTCGTAATTCACCCCTCCACTTT
CASSDTRNSPLHF
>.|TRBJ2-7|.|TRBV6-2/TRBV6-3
TGTGCCAGCAGTTACTCGAGGGGAGGCTCCTACGAGCAGTACTTC
CASSYSRGGSYEQYF
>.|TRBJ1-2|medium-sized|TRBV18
TGTGCCAGCTCACCGGAGTTTGCGGCACTCCGCGATGGCTACACCTTC
CASSPEFAALRDGYTF
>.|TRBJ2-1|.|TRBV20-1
TGCAGCGCCGGGGCGGCCCTCTACAATGAGCAGTTCTTC
CSAGAALYNEQFF
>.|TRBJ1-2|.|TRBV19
TGTGCCAGTATAGCCCCTACCGTCTATGGCTACACCTTC
CASIAPTVYGYTF
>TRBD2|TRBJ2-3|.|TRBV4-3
TGCGCCAGCAGCCAAGGAGCGGGGGGGCAAGGAGATACGCAGTATTTT
CASSQGAGGQGDTQYF
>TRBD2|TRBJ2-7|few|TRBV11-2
TGTGCCAGCAGCCCGGGGGACTACTCCTACGAGCAGTACTTC
CASSPGDYSYEQYF
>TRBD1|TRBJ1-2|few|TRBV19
TGTGCCAGTAGCCCGGTAGGGGGCTCTTATGGCTACACCTTC
CASSPVGGSYGYTF
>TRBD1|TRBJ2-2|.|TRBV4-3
TGCGCCAGCAGCCAACGCTTTGCGACAGGGATTAATCAAAACACCGGGGAGCTGTTTTTT
CASSQRFATGINQNTGELFF
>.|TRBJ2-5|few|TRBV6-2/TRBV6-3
TGTGCCAGCAGTACAGGGTTATCCCAAGAGACCCAGTACTTC
CASSTGLSQETQYF
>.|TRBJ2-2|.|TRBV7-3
TGTGCCAGCAGCTCGGGACAAAACAACGGGGAGCTGTTTTTT
CASSSGQNNGELFF
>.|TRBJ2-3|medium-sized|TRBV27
TGTGCCAGCAGTTTCAGGGACCATAGCACAGATACGCAGTATTTT
CASSFRDHSTDTQYF
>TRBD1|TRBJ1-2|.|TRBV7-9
TGTGCCAGCAGCTGGGGACAGGCTAACTATGGCTACACCTTC
CASSWGQANYGYTF
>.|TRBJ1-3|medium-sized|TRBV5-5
TGTGCCAGCAGCTTAAAACCGATCGACTCTGGAAACACCATATATTTT
CASSLKPIDSGNTIYF
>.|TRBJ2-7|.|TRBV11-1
TGTGCCAGCAGCTTAATGGGGGGCTGGGAGCAGTACTTC
CASSLMGGWEQYF
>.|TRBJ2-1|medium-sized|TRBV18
TGTGCCAGCTCACTGAGCTCCTACAATGAGCAGTTCTTC
CASSLSSYNEQFF
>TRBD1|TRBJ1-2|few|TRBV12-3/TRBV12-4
TGTGCCAGCGGCGTGGACAGGGACTATGGCTACACCTTC
CASGVDRDYGYTF
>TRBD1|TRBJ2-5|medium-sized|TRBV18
TGTGCCAGCTCATTCTACCAAATCCTAGGACAGGCACAAGAGACCCAGTACTTC
CASSFYQILGQAQETQYF
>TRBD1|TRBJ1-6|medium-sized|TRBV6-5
TGTGCCAGCAGTTACGATTGGACAGGGAATTCACCCCTCCACTTT
CASSYDWTGNSPLHF
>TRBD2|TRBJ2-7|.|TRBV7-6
TGTGCCAGCAGCTTAGCTAGCGGGGGAACCTACGAGCAGTACTTC
CASSLASGGTYEQYF
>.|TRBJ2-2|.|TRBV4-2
TGTGCCAGCTCGGCAGGGCAGAACACCGGGGAGCTGTTTTTT
CASSAGQNTGELFF
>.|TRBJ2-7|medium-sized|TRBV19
TGTGCCAGTAGTAGTGGGGTACACGAGCAGTACTTC
CASSSGVHEQYF
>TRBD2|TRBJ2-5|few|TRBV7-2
TGTGCCAGCAGCGCCCAGCGGGGGGAAAAAGAGACCCAGTACTTC
CASSAQRGEKETQYF
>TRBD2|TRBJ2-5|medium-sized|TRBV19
TGTGCCAGTAAACCTAGCGGGGGGGGAGAGACCCAGTACTTC
CASKPSGGGETQYF